This TCR beta chain is drawn from a study of shared clonotypes between healthy human individuals. Overall study context: Three CD4 naive, three CD4 memory, two CD8 naive and one CD8 memory plate were used per donor.

Replicate PCRs run on sorted subsets employed roughly 190 ng DNA, approximately 30,000 T cell genomes. Profiled with immunoSEQ multiplex PCR; TCRdb holds only in-frame clones, not every one. The sample records approximately 1,500,000 clones, roughly 96% being singletons. Study outcomes and limitations: It was observed that roughly 4.8% of naive CD4 clonotypes were shared across a handful of donors. Non-shared clonotypes displayed generation probabilities falling below those of clonotypes present in all four donors.

Concerning this clone: As yet, its antigen is unknown.

Trimming took 5 bases from V and 7 from J, leaving 12 bases between them. This CDR3 comprises 12 residues. From germline, CDR1 is SNHLY and CDR2 FYNNEI. This TCR was sampled from a young man in good health. The J gene is TRBJ2-7, the V gene TRBV2, with D tentatively TRBD1 (6 bases). Sequenced sample: naive CD4+ T cells sorted from blood. Subset of the sample: CD45RA+ positively selected. The DNA of the CDR3 is TGTGCCAGCAGTTACCAGGGGTCAGAGCAGTACTTC. Translated, it gives CASSYQGSEQYF.